Listed below are T cell receptor beta chains from one sample, sequenced in a study of blood T cell repertoires in COVID-19. The assay was immunoSEQ multiplex PCR, and TCRdb's table has in-frame clones only and misses some. The sample lists fewer than 250,000 clones; about 83% were seen once. The sample comprised peripheral blood. Every receptor here comes from a human donor in a cohort sampled during active COVID-19. CDR3s include the opening cysteine and the closing phenylalanine or tryptophan. D genes are given only for firm matches. Rows give clone size only sometimes, using once, few, many, or a class for an expanded clone.

TRBV12-2	18	NA	NA	TRBJ2-1	CASRFFTGTSGYHGEQFF	TGTGCAAGTCGCTTTTTTACCGGGACTAGCGGGTATCATGGTGAGCAGTTCTTC
TRBV6-5	15	NA	TRBD1	TRBJ2-7	CASSRPGQQVYEQYF	TGTGCCAGCAGCAGACCGGGACAGCAAGTCTACGAGCAGTACTTC
TRBV5-1	15	NA	NA	TRBJ2-3	CASSLAPGGADTQYF	TGCGCCAGCAGCTTGGCCCCAGGAGGGGCAGATACGCAGTATTTT
TRBV30	13	NA	NA	TRBJ2-6	CAVNRVGANVLTF	TGTGCTGTTAACAGGGTTGGGGCCAACGTCCTGACTTTC
TRBV28	12	NA	NA	TRBJ1-5	CASGGGGQPQHF	TGTGCCAGTGGCGGGGGGGGACAGCCCCAGCATTTT
TRBV5-1	15	once	NA	TRBJ2-5	CASESLPTPKETQYF	TGCGCCAGCGAGTCCCTCCCTACTCCTAAAGAGACCCAGTACTTC
TRBV7-9	15	once	TRBD2	TRBJ2-7	CASSLGTSGSNEQYF	TGTGCCAGCAGCCTAGGGACTAGCGGGAGTAACGAGCAGTACTTC
TRBV14	16	NA	TRBD2	TRBJ2-7	CASSPGLAGARYEQYF	TGTGCCAGCAGCCCCGGACTAGCGGGAGCGAGATACGAGCAGTACTTC
TRBV9	15	NA	NA	TRBJ2-5	CASSVEITQRETQYF	TGTGCCAGCAGCGTAGAAATTACCCAGAGGGAGACCCAGTACTTC
TRBV7-3	15	NA	NA	TRBJ2-1	CASSSGTGYYNEQFF	TGTGCCAGCAGCTCGGGGACTGGGTACTACAATGAGCAGTTCTTC
TRBV4-2	20	NA	TRBD1	TRBJ1-2	CASSQGTRGQVPSSNYGYTF	TGTGCCAGCAGCCAAGGGACCCGAGGACAGGTCCCAAGTTCTAACTATGGCTACACCTTC
TRBV15	18	NA	NA	TRBJ1-4	CATSRERSLRGIHEKLFF	TGTGCCACCAGCAGAGAGAGAAGCCTGCGGGGGATTCATGAAAAACTGTTTTTT
TRBV5-8	15	NA	NA	TRBJ1-1	CASSFGDTMNTEAFF	TGTGCCAGCAGCTTCGGTGACACCATGAACACTGAAGCTTTCTTT
TRBV5-4	13	few	TRBD2	TRBJ2-7	CASSLGAGSEQYF	TGTGCCAGCAGCTTGGGAGCGGGGAGCGAGCAGTACTTC
TRBV5-5	15	NA	TRBD1	TRBJ2-7	CASSLGTGRSYEQYF	TGTGCCAGCAGCTTAGGGACAGGGAGGTCCTACGAGCAGTACTTC
TRBV5-8	13	once	TRBD1	TRBJ1-1	CASHRTGGLDAFF	TGTGCCAGTCACAGGACAGGGGGCTTGGATGCTTTCTTT
TRBV28	14	NA	TRBD2	TRBJ2-5	CASSGATSGETQYF	TGTGCCAGCAGTGGAGCGACTAGCGGAGAGACCCAGTACTTC
TRBV19	16	many	NA	TRBJ2-6	CASRAWASSGANVLTF	TGTGCCAGTAGGGCATGGGCTTCTTCTGGGGCCAACGTCCTGACTTTC
TRBV11-2	14	NA	NA	TRBJ1-4	CASSRPRTNEKLFF	TGTGCCAGCAGCCGACCCAGGACAAATGAAAAACTGTTTTTT
TRBV19	16	NA	TRBD2	TRBJ2-1	CASSVRGLAGGNEQFF	TGTGCCAGTAGTGTTAGGGGACTAGCGGGAGGCAATGAGCAGTTCTTC